A single sample is the source of the 9 T cell receptor beta chains below, sequenced in a study of Ad26.COV2.S vaccination and SARS-CoV-2 variants listed by TCRdb under 2021. Preparation of the library involved the immunoSEQ multiplex PCR assay. TCRdb took over this immuneACCESS table, retaining in-frame rearrangements with V and J assigned. Such tables are incomplete; in checked studies, under half of the missing clones stem from an unresolved V gene, and the remainder is unexplained. The sample has approximately 300,000 clones on record, just over 85% of them singletons. Under 2% of the sample belongs to the ten largest clones. Taken with the paper, the label for treatment or condition translates to: about 20 received Ad26.COV2.S at low or high dose, single or two shots; about 5 received placebo; per-sample allocation not given. Repertoires of vaccine and placebo recipients were sequenced from samples collected on day 63 after the first injection.

The material was peripheral blood, obtained in a trial of Ad26.COV2.S vaccine versus placebo. Every receptor here comes from a person between 18 and 59 years old who received the Ad26.COV2.S COVID-19 vaccine or a placebo.

This clone was found many times. This rearrangement joins TRBV6-4 to TRBJ1-6; possible D gene TRBD1, 5 bases. The CDR3 totals 14 residues. Germline CDR1 is MRHNA and CDR2 is SNTAGT. V was pared by 0 bases and J by 9 bases, with 9 bases between. The CDR3 is CASSDSIGGSPLHF. CDR3 nucleotides: TGTGCCAGCAGTGACTCGATCGGGGGTTCACCCCTCCACTTT.

The chain is built from TRBV3-1 (or the pseudogene TRBV3-2) and TRBJ2-2, with D possibly being TRBD1 or TRBD2 (5 bases each). V was clipped by 3 bases and J by 0 bases, with 11 bases between them. The CDR3 sequence is 16 residues long. Germline-derived CDR1 and CDR2 are LGHDT and YNNKEL (reference sequence). CDR3 coding DNA: TGTGCCAGCAGCCAGGGGGACCGCCCGAACACCGGGGAGCTGTTTTTT. Protein product: CASSQGDRPNTGELFF.

This clone was observed a handful of times. The rearrangement uses TRBV27 and TRBJ1-3; D is uncertain. V was shortened by 6 bases and J by 0 bases, with 12 bases between the two germline ends. Germline-derived CDR1 and CDR2 are MNHEY and SMNVEV (reference sequence). This CDR3 comprises 15 residues. DNA of the CDR3: TGTGCCAGCAGAAAGACCCTGGGCTCTGGAAACACCATATATTTT. Its protein product is CASRKTLGSGNTIYF.

The chain has TRBV11-2 and TRBJ1-1, with D perhaps TRBD1 (6 bases). The ends were cut back, 4 bases at V and 7 bases at J, with 22 bases in the middle. In germline, CDR1 is SGHAT, CDR2 FQNNGV. This CDR3 has 16 residues. In nucleotides, the CDR3 is TGTGCCAGCAGCTCCCCGGTTGACGGGGGGCCGGATGAAGCTTTCTTT. Translation: CASSSPVDGGPDEAFF.

V gene TRBV5-1 combines with J gene TRBJ2-1; TRBD2 matches at 15 bases. After removal of 4 bases from V and 4 bases from J, the junction contained 15 bases not matched to a gene. There are 20 residues in the CDR3. Per germline, CDR1 SGHRS and CDR2 YFSETQ. CDR3 coding DNA: TGCGCCAGCAGCCTAGATCCGGGACTAGCGGGGGGCCGCCTTTACAATGAGCAGTTCTTC. Encoded protein: CASSLDPGLAGGRLYNEQFF.

The rearrangement joins TRBV19 to TRBJ1-2; 7 bases match TRBD1. With 6 bases clipped from V and 4 bases from J, the junction kept 11 bases outside the gene matches. The CDR3 runs to 15 residues. Germline loops: CDR1 LNHDA, CDR2 SQIVND (reference sequence). The CDR3 sequence: CASRQIGQAGYGYTF. For the CDR3, the DNA is TGTGCCAGTAGACAGATCGGACAGGCGGGCTATGGCTACACCTTC.

This chain connects TRBV7-9 to TRBJ1-6, with TRBD1 matching over 7 bases. V trimming: 5 bases; J trimming: 7 bases; junction bases outside the gene matches: 8. CDR3 length equals 15 residues. The germline CDR1 and CDR2 sequences are SEHNR and FQNEAQ (reference sequence). Written as DNA, the CDR3 is TGTGCCAGCAGCCCACAGGGGCTTTCAAATTCACCCCTCCACTTT. It yields the protein CASSPQGLSNSPLHF.

This chain connects TRBV6-2 or TRBV6-3 to TRBJ1-2; D unresolved. CDR1 is MNHEY, CDR2 SVGEGT, per germline. This CDR3 is 16 amino acids long. Trimming shortened V by 0 bases and J by 1 base, and 12 bases separated the two germline ends. The CDR3 sequence is CASSYSMPAGNYGYTF. In DNA, the CDR3 is TGTGCCAGCAGTTACTCGATGCCGGCCGGTAACTATGGCTACACCTTC.

The V call is TRBV2, the J call TRBJ1-3; no firm D call. The CDR3 sequence is 12 residues long. Germline CDR1 SNHLY, CDR2 FYNNEI. Trimming removed 11 bases at V and 4 bases at J, with 12 bases between. This CDR3 reads CAGRQEGNTIYF. The CDR3 region has the DNA TGTGCCGGGCGACAAGAAGGAAACACCATATATTTT.